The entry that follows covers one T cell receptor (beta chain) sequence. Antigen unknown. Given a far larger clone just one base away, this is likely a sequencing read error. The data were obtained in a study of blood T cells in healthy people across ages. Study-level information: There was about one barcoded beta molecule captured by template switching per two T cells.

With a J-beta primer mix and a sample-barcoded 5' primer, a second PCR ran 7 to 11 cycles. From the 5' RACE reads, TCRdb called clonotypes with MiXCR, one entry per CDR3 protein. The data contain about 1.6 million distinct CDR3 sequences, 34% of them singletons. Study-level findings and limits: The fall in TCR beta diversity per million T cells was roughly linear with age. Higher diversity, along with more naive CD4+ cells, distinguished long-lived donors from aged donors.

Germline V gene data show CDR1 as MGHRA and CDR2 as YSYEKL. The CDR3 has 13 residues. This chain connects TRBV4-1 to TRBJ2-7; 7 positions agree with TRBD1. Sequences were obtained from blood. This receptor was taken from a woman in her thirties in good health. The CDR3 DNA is TGCGCCAGCAGCCCAAGACAGGGCTACAAGCAGTACTTC. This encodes CASSPRQGYKQYF.